This passage covers 16 T cell receptor beta chains from one sample sequenced in a study of early T cells in non-severe SARS-CoV-2 infection. TCRdb re-derived calls from the 5' RACE reads in MiXCR, one entry per CDR3 protein. This sample has roughly 40,000 distinct CDR3 sequences, with approximately 4.8% found just once. The material sequenced was whole blood. These receptor sequences come from an adult who was a healthcare worker with PCR-confirmed SARS-CoV-2 infection or an uninfected control (not recorded which).

This clonotype was recorded a few times. The V and J genes are TRBV20-1 and TRBJ2-1; no reliable D call. The ends were cut back, 4 bases at V and 9 bases at J, with 10 bases in the middle. The CDR3 extends over 11 amino acids. CDR1 DFQATT and CDR2 SNEGSKA come from the germline V gene (reference sequence). The CDR3 coding sequence is TGCAGTGCTAAGCCGAGAAGTGAGCAGTTCTTC. It specifies CSAKPRSEQFF.

This chain connects TRBV29-1 to TRBJ2-2, with TRBD1 matching over 7 bases. CDR1 is SQVTM, CDR2 ANQGSEA, per germline. Trimming cost V 6 bases and J 7 bases; bases outside gene matches: 8. The length of the CDR3 is 13 residues. The CDR3 DNA reads as TGCAGCGTGGGGACAGCCGGCGGCGGGGAGCTGTTTTTT. Amino acid sequence: CSVGTAGGGELFF.

Many counts were recorded for this clonotype. V and J are TRBV7-9 and TRBJ1-4; no clear D gene. The CDR3 consists of 14 residues. V was clipped by 5 bases and J by 6 bases, with 13 bases between them. The V gene's germline CDR1 is SEHNR and CDR2 FQNEAQ (reference sequence). CDR3 in amino acids: CASSPVGPYEKLFF. The CDR3, as DNA: TGTGCCAGCAGCCCCGTGGGCCCGTATGAAAAACTGTTTTTT.

The chain carries TRBV12-3 or TRBV12-4 and TRBJ1-1; perhaps TRBD1 as D (6 bases). The CDR3 has 14 residues. With 3 bases removed from V and 5 bases from J, the gap between germline ends came to 13 bases. The CDR3 DNA reads TGTGCCAGCAGTTTCGGACAGTCTGGTACTGAAGCTTTCTTT. Residues: CASSFGQSGTEAFF.

The rearrangement uses TRBV5-1 and TRBJ1-2; perhaps TRBD1 as D (5 bases). With 4 bases removed from V and 6 bases from J, the gap between germline ends came to 19 bases. The CDR3 contains 15 residues. CDR1 is SGHRS, CDR2 YFSETQ, per germline. The CDR3 nucleotides read TGCGCCAGCAGCCTACTTGGGACCTCCGGCCATGGCTACACCTTC. This encodes CASSLLGTSGHGYTF.

In this sample, this clonotype turned up many times. CDR3 coding DNA: TGTGCCTGGAGTTGGGGGAGCGAGCAGTACTTC. Protein product: CAWSWGSEQYF. V usage is TRBV30 and J usage is TRBJ2-7; D assignment may be TRBD1 or TRBD2 (5 bases each). V gave up 2 bases and J gave up 6 bases, with 8 bases separating them. The CDR3 loop spans 11 amino acids. Germline CDR1 reads GTSNPN; CDR2 reads SVGIG (reference sequence).

In this sample, this clonotype turned up many times. The rearrangement uses TRBV28 and TRBJ2-5; a weak D match, TRBD1 (6 bases). This CDR3 has 15 residues. Trimming took 5 bases from V and 3 from J, leaving 16 bases between them. CDR1 MDHEN and CDR2 SYDVKM come from the germline V gene. CDR3 in DNA: TGTGCCAGCAGTCCCCGCGGACAGCCCGAAGAGACCCAGTACTTC. It encodes CASSPRGQPEETQYF.

The table lists this clonotype with a few counts. This chain joins TRBV27 and TRBJ2-2, with D possibly being TRBD1 (5 bases). The CDR3 consists of 19 residues. V gave up 6 bases and J gave up 0 bases, with 23 bases separating them. Germline CDR1 is MNHEY and CDR2 is SMNVEV (reference sequence). The CDR3 DNA is TGTGCCAGCAGCCCTTTGGGGCAGGGCCTATTTCCGAACACCGGGGAGCTGTTTTTT. Its translation: CASSPLGQGLFPNTGELFF.

This clonotype is medium-sized. The chain uses TRBV27 and TRBJ1-2; D possibly corresponds to TRBD1 (5 bases). V lost 4 bases and J 6 bases, leaving 15 bases between the germline ends. The germline V gene encodes CDR1 MNHEY and CDR2 SMNVEV (reference sequence). The CDR3 has 14 residues. DNA of the CDR3: TGTGCCAGCAGTTCCCACCCTCTCAGGGATGGCTACACCTTC. It encodes CASSSHPLRDGYTF.

This chain connects TRBV5-1 to TRBJ1-1; D may be TRBD1 (5 bases). V was clipped by 0 bases and J by 4 bases, with 10 bases between them. From germline, CDR1 is SGHRS and CDR2 YFSETQ. The CDR3 runs 14 residues. The DNA for the CDR3 is TGCGCCAGCAGCTTGGGGCAGAGGGGCACTGAAGCTTTCTTT. This gives the protein CASSLGQRGTEAFF.

This clonotype was picked up a small number of times. The V gene is TRBV10-1, the J gene TRBJ1-1, with D possibly matching TRBD1 (5 bases). Trimming shortened V by 0 bases and J by 11 bases, and 10 bases separated the two germline ends. CDR3 length: 12 amino acids. CDR1 is WNHNN and CDR2 is SYGVQD in the germline V gene (reference sequence). As DNA, the CDR3 is TGCGCCAGCAGTGAGTCGGCGGGGGTCGCTTTCTTT. This gives the protein CASSESAGVAFF.

This clonotype was counted a few times. The chain carries TRBV9 and TRBJ1-2; no firm D call. CDR1 is SGDLS and CDR2 is YYNGEE in the germline V gene. CDR3 length: 14 residues. V lost 0 bases to trimming and J lost 0 bases, with 6 bases between them. The CDR3 DNA is TGTGCCAGCAGCGTAGATCCAACTAACTATGGCTACACCTTC. This translates into CASSVDPTNYGYTF.

This clonotype was seen ten or more times. The chain links TRBV30 to TRBJ1-1; 8 bases fit TRBD1. This CDR3 region has 11 residues. Germline CDR1 and CDR2: GTSNPN and SVGIG (reference sequence). The ends lost 5 bases at V and 9 bases at J; junction bases unmatched: 5. The CDR3 loop is CAWGQGGQAFF. The CDR3 DNA is TGTGCCTGGGGACAGGGAGGGCAAGCTTTCTTT.

This clonotype has a count of ten or more. CDR3 region: CASSLVHRGGTEAFF. CDR3 coding DNA: TGTGCCAGCAGCTTAGTCCACAGGGGAGGGACTGAAGCTTTCTTT. V gene TRBV7-2 combines with J gene TRBJ1-1; the match to TRBD1 covers 7 bases. The CDR3 contains 15 residues. Germline trimming cut 1 base from V and 5 bases from J; bases unmatched to any gene: 7. Germline loops: CDR1 SGHTA, CDR2 FQGNSA.

This clonotype has ten or more counts. The V and J genes are TRBV12-3 or TRBV12-4 and TRBJ2-5, with 12 bases aligning to TRBD2. CDR3 length: 16 residues. V lost 8 bases to trimming and J lost 5 bases; unmatched junction nucleotides: 12. The CDR3 DNA reads as TGTGCCAGCCCCTCACTAGCGGGGGGCAATTTGGAGACCCAGTACTTC. The encoded protein is CASPSLAGGNLETQYF.

This clonotype was seen repeatedly, ten times or more. The chain joins TRBV28 to TRBJ1-5, with D maybe TRBD1 (6 bases). CDR1 and CDR2 from the germline V gene are MDHEN and SYDVKM. The CDR3 sequence is 15 residues long. V was cut by 8 bases and J by 5 bases, with 19 bases left in between. In DNA, the CDR3 is TGTGCCAGCGCAGGCGGGGGCCCGATTGATCAGCCCCAGCATTTT. Encoded protein: CASAGGGPIDQPQHF.